The clone carrying this T cell receptor (beta chain) was seen a handful of times. What it recognizes is unknown. CDR1 is SGHDT and CDR2 is YYEEEE in the germline V gene. Trimming removed 3 bases at V and 5 bases at J, with 6 bases between. The CDR3 totals 11 residues. These data originate in a study of CD8+ T cells in alopecia areata. The overall study: Twice daily, treated patients received 5 to 10 mg of oral tofacitinib. Scoring of severity for treated patients was based on percentage of affected scalp area. Study-wide results and limits: In lesional scalp, particularly from alopecia totalis/universalis, clonality was higher than in normal scalp. Tofacitinib delivered significant drops in scalp clonality and in expanded CD8+ clones among the top 100.

Extraction and reverse transcription of RNA yielded cDNA as the sequencing template. Profiled with immunoSEQ multiplex PCR; TCRdb holds only in-frame clones, not every one. Among about 190,000 clones listed, 64% were seen once. Treatment in this sample: oral pan-JAK inhibitor, 5-10 mg twice daily. Sequences were derived from CD4+ T cells sorted from blood, sampled at week 4, from a patient treated with tofacitinib. The TCR sequence derives from a human donor with alopecia areata. The rearrangement links TRBV5-6 to TRBJ2-7; D gene unclear. CDR3: CASSSFHEQYF. The CDR3 bases are TGTGCCAGCAGCTCTTTCCACGAGCAGTACTTC.